This T cell receptor beta chain is from a study of T cell responses to AZD1222 COVID-19 vaccine. This clone turned up a few times. Here immunoSEQ multiplex PCR was the method, and the copy in TCRdb shows in-frame clones only, minus some. The sample contains roughly 150,000 clones, around 90% of which appear only once. The sequence derives from an adult who received the AZD1222 COVID-19 vaccine. Sample: peripheral blood, taken 28 days after the second AZD1222 dose.

The CDR3 nucleotides read TGTGCCAGCAAGATAGACAGCCGTGTGTCTGAAAAACTGTTTTTT. Encoded protein: CASKIDSRVSEKLFF. The chain employs TRBV7-2 and TRBJ1-4, with TRBD1 as a possible D gene (5 bases). Trimming left V 7 bases short and J 7 bases short, with 19 bases between. The CDR3 contains 15 residues. CDR1 is SGHTA and CDR2 is FQGNSA in the germline V gene. Together with reference TRBV7-2 and TRBJ1-4, the CDR3 gives the full variable domain: GAGVSQSPSNKVTEKGKDVELRCDPISGHTALYWYRQSLGQGLEFLIYFQGNSAPDKSGLPSDRFSAERTGGSVSTLTIQRTQQEDSAVYLCASKIDSRVSEKLFFGSGTQLSVL.